What follows are 15 T cell receptor beta chains derived from one specimen sequenced in a study of siplizumab effects on memory and regulatory T cells. Measured with immunoSEQ multiplex PCR; TCRdb has only the in-frame clones, and not every one. The sample gives some 52,000 clones, 95% to 97% of which show up once; 0.64% is in the top ten. Sequenced: naive CD4+ T cells sorted from blood. These receptors were taken from a human donor in good health.

The rearrangement joins TRBV7-8 to TRBJ2-3; D not certain. V lost 1 base and J lost 0, with 14 bases in between. This CDR3 is 17 amino acids long. The germline gives CDR1 SGHVS, CDR2 FQNEAQ. The CDR3 protein is CASSLDLVLHSTDTQYF. The CDR3 DNA follows: TGTGCCAGCAGCTTAGACCTAGTCCTCCACAGCACAGATACGCAGTATTTT.

The chain carries TRBV19 and TRBJ1-5; no clear D gene. The CDR3 runs 14 residues. V was cut by 4 bases and J by 5 bases, with 12 bases left in between. Germline CDR1 reads LNHDA; CDR2 reads SQIVND (reference sequence). The CDR3 DNA sequence: TGTGCCAGTAGTAGTTTTAGAAATGATCAGCCCCAGCATTTT. This codes for CASSSFRNDQPQHF.

The gene calls are TRBV6-5 and TRBJ2-5; TRBD2 is a possible D gene (6 bases). Germline V gene data show CDR1 as MNHEY and CDR2 as SVGAGI. The CDR3 consists of 16 residues. V was clipped by 0 bases and J by 4 bases, with 15 bases between them. CDR3 in DNA: TGTGCCAGCAGTTACTCGAATAGACTAGTGAGAGAGACCCAGTACTTC. It codes for CASSYSNRLVRETQYF.

In the case of this clone: Here the CDR3 omits its conserved ending phenylalanine or tryptophan, so a read error is the likely source. Because the CDR3's place on the DNA is in doubt, the DNA is left out and the CDR3 is given as listed by TCRdb. The chain has TRBV6-1 and TRBJ1-3; no DNA check was done on the table's D call, TRBD1. The germline V gene encodes CDR1 MNHNS and CDR2 SASEGT. The CDR3 has 11 amino acids, counting both end residues. CDR3: CASSGSGGRAG.

The chain couples TRBV27 to TRBJ2-3; no clear D gene. V gave up 3 bases and J gave up 6 bases, with 4 bases separating them. This CDR3 region has 11 residues. Germline CDR1 MNHEY, CDR2 SMNVEV (reference sequence). The CDR3: CASSLWDTQYF. The CDR3, as DNA: TGTGCCAGCAGTTTGTGGGATACGCAGTATTTT.

This clone has only one observation. The chain carries TRBV7-3 and TRBJ2-5, with 8 positions matching TRBD2. The CDR3 contains 15 residues. The V and J ends lost 0 bases and 2 bases, in that order; junction bases with no gene match: 2. Germline assignment: CDR1 SGHTA and CDR2 FQGTGA. The CDR3 DNA reads TGTGCCAGCAGCTTAACCCCTAGCGGGCAAGAGACCCAGTACTTC. This encodes CASSLTPSGQETQYF.

This clone is a singleton in its sample. This chain links TRBV5-1 with TRBJ2-7, with 9 bases matching TRBD2. The CDR3 is 14 amino acids. Losses at the gene ends were 5 bases for V and 0 bases for J; bases not matched to a gene: 3. Germline CDR1 SGHRS, CDR2 YFSETQ. The CDR3 protein is CASRTSGFSYEQYF. CDR3 bases: TGCGCCAGCAGGACTAGCGGATTCTCCTACGAGCAGTACTTC.

The rearrangement joins TRBV29-1 to TRBJ2-5; 7 bases line up with TRBD1. Germline CDR1 reads SQVTM; CDR2 reads ANQGSEA. V trimming: 5 bases; J trimming: 3 bases; junction bases outside the gene matches: 9. CDR3 size: 14 residues. CDR3 coding DNA: TGCAGCGTTTCAGATGGACAGGCGAAAGAGACCCAGTACTTC. This sequence encodes CSVSDGQAKETQYF.

The chain links TRBV30 to TRBJ2-1, with D perhaps TRBD1 or TRBD2 (5 bases each). Deletions cut 1 base from V and 2 bases from J, with 9 bases between. There are 14 residues in the CDR3. Germline V lookup: CDR1 GTSNPN, CDR2 SVGIG (reference sequence). The CDR3 coding sequence is TGTGCCTGGAGTGGGGGGATTCCCTACAATGAGCAGTTCTTC. Translation gives CAWSGGIPYNEQFF.

The CDR3 DNA is TGTGCCAGCAGCTCCAAACGGGACAGGAATAATGAAAAACTGTTTTTT. Translation gives CASSSKRDRNNEKLFF. V gene TRBV7-8 combines with J gene TRBJ1-4; 8 nucleotides align to TRBD1. Germline trimming cut 4 bases from V and 4 bases from J; bases unmatched to any gene: 8. The germline gives CDR1 SGHVS, CDR2 FQNEAQ. The CDR3 runs 16 residues.

The genes are TRBV28 and TRBJ1-1, with D unresolved. Trimming took 9 bases from V and 2 from J, leaving 16 bases between them. The CDR3 has 14 residues. Germline CDR1 and CDR2: MDHEN and SYDVKM. The CDR3 DNA sequence: TGTGCCAGTCGACCCCCCGGTTTTAACACTGAAGCTTTCTTT. Translated: CASRPPGFNTEAFF.

V is TRBV19 and J is TRBJ1-1; D is ambiguous. Germline CDR1 is LNHDA and CDR2 is SQIVND (reference sequence). CDR3 length equals 14 residues. Between the trimmed V and J ends, which lost 6 bases and 5 bases, there was a span of 16 bases. The CDR3 DNA is TGTGCCAGTAGGGGATGGGCGCCGGGGACTGAAGCTTTCTTT. Its translation: CASRGWAPGTEAFF.

This chain links TRBV14 with TRBJ1-6; D is unresolved. This CDR3 spans 14 amino acids. Germline CDR1 is SGHDN and CDR2 is FVKESK. V lost 5 bases and J lost 4, with 9 bases in between. The CDR3 loop reads CASSNGGYNSPLHF. In DNA form, the CDR3 reads TGTGCCAGCAGCAACGGCGGGTATAATTCACCCCTCCACTTT.

CDR3 loop: CASSLAVGVRDEQYF. CDR3 coding DNA: TGTGCCAGCAGCTTAGCGGTGGGGGTACGGGATGAGCAGTACTTC. The chain uses TRBV7-2 and TRBJ2-7; D assignment may be TRBD1 or TRBD2 (5 bases each). The CDR3 contains 15 residues. Trimming removed 0 bases from V and 7 bases from J, with 16 bases in between. Germline CDR1 reads SGHTA; CDR2 reads FQGNSA.

This sequence joins TRBV5-1 and TRBJ1-3; D may be TRBD1 (6 bases). CDR3 length: 16 residues. Germline V lookup: CDR1 SGHRS, CDR2 YFSETQ. The V gene lost 0 bases and the J gene lost 6 bases, with 16 bases spanning the gap. The CDR3 coding sequence is TGCGCCAGCAGCTTGGCCCCGGACAGTACATTAAACACCATATATTTT. This codes for CASSLAPDSTLNTIYF.